Below are 22 T cell receptor beta chains sequenced from a single sample in a study of T cell changes during pregnancy in multiple sclerosis. TCRdb's table, derived via immunoSEQ multiplex PCR, lists solely in-frame clones and lacks some. Among about 85,000 clones, approximately 91% were seen once, and the ten largest hold 2.5% to 3%. Sequencing used peripheral blood, obtained in the first trimester of pregnancy. Receptors originate from a female donor with multiple sclerosis, enrolled in a pregnancy study.

V is TRBV5-1 and J is TRBJ1-1; D unclear. This CDR3 contains 13 residues. Trimming stripped 3 bases from V and 0 bases from J, with 6 bases between. CDR1 SGHRS and CDR2 YFSETQ come from the germline V gene. CDR3 region: CASSSRLNTEAFF. DNA of the CDR3: TGCGCCAGCAGCTCGAGATTGAACACTGAAGCTTTCTTT.

J is TRBJ1-2 and V is TRBV4-1; D is unclear. Looked up from germline, CDR1 is MGHRA and CDR2 is YSYEKL. The CDR3 is 13 amino acids. V shed 0 bases and J shed 2 bases, with 4 bases lying between them. The CDR3 bases are TGCGCCAGCAGCCAAGACGGGAACTATGGCTACACCTTC. Its translation is CASSQDGNYGYTF.

The chain links TRBV5-1 to TRBJ1-1, with 7 bases matching TRBD1. V was clipped by 5 bases and J by 0 bases; unmatched bases: 4. The CDR3 spans 14 residues. Germline values: CDR1 SGHRS, CDR2 YFSETQ. CDR3 loop: CASRPGQMNTEAFF. The CDR3 region has the DNA TGCGCCAGCAGACCGGGACAGATGAACACTGAAGCTTTCTTT.

The chain combines TRBV7-9 with TRBJ2-1, with TRBD2 matching over 13 bases. The J segment lost 7 bases and the V segment lost 1 base, leaving 1 base of the junction unmatched. The CDR3 has 15 amino acids. CDR1 is SEHNR, CDR2 FQNEAQ, per germline (reference sequence). In DNA form, the CDR3 reads TGTGCCAGCAGCTTAGGGGGACTAGCGGGGAATGAGCAGTTCTTC. Its protein is CASSLGGLAGNEQFF.

The chain combines TRBV6-5 with TRBJ1-2; D possibly corresponds to TRBD1 (5 bases). Germline V gene data show CDR1 as MNHEY and CDR2 as SVGAGI. CDR3 size: 14 residues. Trimming removed 7 bases at V and 1 base at J, with 13 bases between. The CDR3 protein is CASTGAHSNYGYTF. The CDR3 coding sequence is TGTGCCAGCACTGGGGCACACAGTAACTATGGCTACACCTTC.

This sequence joins TRBV2 and TRBJ1-2; unclear D gene. V lost 2 bases to trimming and J lost 4 bases, with 11 bases between them. The CDR3 length is 14 residues. Germline values: CDR1 SNHLY, CDR2 FYNNEI. The CDR3 DNA follows: TGTGCCAGCAGTGAAAGGAGCAACGCCTATGGCTACACCTTC. Protein: CASSERSNAYGYTF.

This clone showed up just once. DNA of the CDR3: TGTGCCATCAGTGAGTCGGCCGGGTTAGATGGCTACACCTTC. It codes for CAISESAGLDGYTF. V is TRBV10-3 and J is TRBJ1-2; unclear D gene. CDR3 length: 14 residues. Germline CDR1 ENHRY, CDR2 SYGVKD. V was trimmed by 0 bases and J by 6 bases, leaving 11 bases between them.

This rearrangement joins TRBV18 to TRBJ1-1; 11 positions match TRBD1. V was clipped by 5 bases and J by 4 bases; unmatched bases: 12. This CDR3 has 17 amino acids. Germline CDR1 and CDR2: KGHSH and LQKENI. CDR3 amino acids: CASSSTGQGAWGTEAFF. DNA for the CDR3: TGTGCCAGCTCATCAACTGGACAGGGGGCTTGGGGCACTGAAGCTTTCTTT.

The chain is built from TRBV5-1 and TRBJ2-1; 8 bases are shared with TRBD2. The germline V gene has CDR1 SGHRS and CDR2 YFSETQ. This CDR3 is built from 16 residues. V gave up 4 bases and J gave up 3 bases; unmatched junction bases: 9. DNA of the CDR3: TGCGCCAGCAGCCGATTCACTAGCGGCCGCTACAATGAGCAGTTCTTC. This gives the protein CASSRFTSGRYNEQFF. Full variable domain (missing parts from reference TRBV5-1 and TRBJ2-1): KAGVTQTPRYLIKTRGQQVTLSCSPISGHRSVSWYQQTPGQGLQFLFEYFSETQRNKGNFPGRFSGRQFSNSRSEMNVSTLELGDSALYLCASSRFTSGRYNEQFFGPGTRLTVL.

The chain joins TRBV30 to TRBJ2-3; D is possibly TRBD2 (5 bases). Germline loops: CDR1 GTSNPN, CDR2 SVGIG (reference sequence). The germline V and J ends were trimmed by 5 bases and 4 bases, with 13 bases remaining between them. There are 13 residues in the CDR3. CDR3 sequence reads: CAWGGTEADTQYF. CDR3 coding DNA: TGTGCCTGGGGAGGAACGGAGGCAGATACGCAGTATTTT.

The chain joins TRBV19 to TRBJ1-1; D not certain. The germline CDR1 and CDR2 sequences are LNHDA and SQIVND (reference sequence). Trimming took 2 bases from V and 2 from J, leaving 6 bases between them. The CDR3 totals 13 residues. The CDR3 coding sequence is TGTGCCAGTAGTATACCCGGTAACACTGAAGCTTTCTTT. It is translated as CASSIPGNTEAFF.

The chain couples TRBV7-9 to TRBJ2-7; D gene unclear. Per the germline V gene, CDR1 is SEHNR and CDR2 is FQNEAQ (reference sequence). Between the trimmed V and J ends, which lost 4 bases and 3 bases, there was a span of 10 bases. This CDR3 region has 13 residues. CDR3 protein: CASSSPNFYEQYF. CDR3 coding DNA: TGTGCCAGCAGCTCCCCCAATTTCTACGAGCAGTACTTC.

V and J are TRBV5-8 and TRBJ1-5, with TRBD1 matching over 11 bases. CDR1 is SGHTS, CDR2 YDEGEE, per germline. Germline trimming cut 5 bases from V and 5 bases from J; bases unmatched to any gene: 9. The CDR3 length is 16 residues. This CDR3 reads CASRTRRTGGDQPQHF. The CDR3 DNA follows: TGTGCCAGCAGAACCCGACGGACAGGGGGCGATCAGCCCCAGCATTTT. The variable domain in full, with the rest retrieved from reference TRBV5-8 and TRBJ1-5, is EAGVTQSPTHLIKTRGQQATLRCSPISGHTSVYWYQQALGLGLQFLLWYDEGEERNRGNFPPRFSGRQFPNYSSELNVNALELEDSALYLCASRTRRTGGDQPQHFGDGTRLSIL.

The genes are TRBV7-2 and TRBJ1-5; TRBD1 might be the D (6 bases). Germline lookup yields CDR1 SGHTA and CDR2 FQGNSA. Trimming removed 1 base from V and 7 bases from J, with 8 bases in between. The CDR3 extends over 13 amino acids. CDR3 sequence (DNA): TGTGCCAGCAGCTTAGGGGGGCGGCAGCCCCAGCATTTT. Translation gives CASSLGGRQPQHF.

The chain couples TRBV15 to TRBJ1-3; tentatively, D is TRBD1 (5 bases). The CDR3 is 17 amino acids. Germline CDR1 is LNHNV and CDR2 is YYDKDF (reference sequence). V was trimmed by 0 bases and J by 4 bases, leaving 16 bases between them. DNA for the CDR3: TGTGCCACCAGCAGAGATTTGGGACTCTCGTCGGGAAACACCATATATTTT. This codes for CATSRDLGLSSGNTIYF.

This clone has just one count. The chain is built from TRBV21-1 and TRBJ2-7; the listed D gene, TRBD1, was not tested against the DNA. TRBV21-1 is a documented pseudogene. The CDR3 is made up of 15 amino acids. Here the CDR3 reads CASIVGGAFSYEQYF. The DNA of the CDR3 is TGTGCCAGCATCGTAGGGGGAGCCTTTTCCTACGAGCAGTACTTC.

CDR3 in amino acids: CAWTGTRLNEQFF. The CDR3 DNA follows: TGTGCCTGGACCGGGACAAGACTTAATGAGCAGTTCTTC. The gene calls are TRBV30 and TRBJ2-1, with D perhaps matching TRBD1 (6 bases). The CDR3 has 13 residues. The V end lost 4 bases, the J end lost 7 bases, and 14 bases lay between the germline ends. Germline lookup yields CDR1 GTSNPN and CDR2 SVGIG (reference sequence).

The rearrangement uses TRBV5-1 and TRBJ1-1; TRBD1 might be the D (5 bases). The CDR3 sequence is 12 residues long. Per the germline V gene, CDR1 is SGHRS and CDR2 is YFSETQ. V lost 0 bases and J lost 9, with 9 bases in between. The CDR3 protein is CASSLDRFQAFF. Written as DNA, the CDR3 is TGCGCCAGCAGCTTGGACAGGTTTCAAGCTTTCTTT.

The rearrangement uses TRBV10-3 and TRBJ2-7; D uncertain. Germline V CDR1 and CDR2: ENHRY, SYGVKD. The V end was cut by 0 bases, the J end by 3 bases, with 12 bases between. The CDR3 spans 15 residues. The CDR3 coding sequence is TGTGCCATCAGTGAGTCGTGGAAACAGTTCTACGAGCAGTACTTC. It is translated as CAISESWKQFYEQYF.

The V and J genes are TRBV15 and TRBJ1-6; 7 nucleotides line up with TRBD1. The J segment lost 11 bases and the V segment lost 4 bases, leaving 8 bases of the junction unmatched. The germline gives CDR1 LNHNV, CDR2 YYDKDF (reference sequence). The CDR3 spans 14 residues. CDR3 sequence: CATSMKGAWTPLHF. The CDR3 nucleotides are TGTGCCACCAGCATGAAGGGGGCCTGGACACCCCTCCACTTT. Full variable domain (outside the CDR3, taken from reference TRBV15 and TRBJ1-6): DAMVIQNPRYQVTQFGKPVTLSCSQTLNHNVMYWYQQKSSQAPKLLFHYYDKDFNNEADTPDNFQSRRPNTSFCFLDIRSPGLGDTAMYLCATSMKGAWTPLHFGNGTRLTVT.

The chain uses TRBV18 and TRBJ2-7, with 8 bases that match TRBD1. The germline V gene encodes CDR1 KGHSH and CDR2 LQKENI. The CDR3 totals 18 residues. V was pared by 0 bases and J by 3 bases, with 13 bases of the junction left unmatched. The CDR3 DNA follows: TGTGCCAGCTCACCACCAAACGCGGCATGGACAGGGAACTACGAGCAGTACTTC. It encodes CASSPPNAAWTGNYEQYF.

J is TRBJ1-2 and V is TRBV19; 8 bases match TRBD1. The J segment lost 2 bases and the V segment lost 7 bases, leaving 12 bases of the junction unmatched. The CDR3 extends over 16 amino acids. Germline-derived CDR1 and CDR2 are LNHDA and SQIVND (reference sequence). The CDR3 sequence: CASKRDTGTGNYGYTF. The CDR3 bases are TGTGCCAGTAAAAGGGATACCGGGACAGGAAACTATGGCTACACCTTC.